This TCR beta chain stems from a study of blood T cell repertoires in COVID-19. Study-level information: Sources were T cells, B-cell-depleted T cells, or PBMCs; the material itself was cDNA or gDNA.

One Seattle source followed patients from active infection through their disease course. Original methodology: Nucleated cell number was recorded as an estimate derived from reference gene primer amplification. Profiling relied on immunoSEQ multiplex PCR, and the TCRdb table lists in-frame clones only, not all of them. V and J calls plus clone size are reproduced from that table; the DNA served to infer D and trimming. The data contain fewer than 250,000 clones, approximately 91% of them singletons. V was pared by 5 bases and J by 1 base, with 8 bases between. This CDR3 is built from 13 residues. The sample comprised peripheral blood. The J gene is TRBJ1-2, the V gene TRBV12-3 or TRBV12-4; D unclear. The TCR was taken from a young man with COVID-19, enrolled during active disease. The DNA for the CDR3 is TGTGCCAGCAGTACCCGAGATAACTATGGCTACACCTTC. It is translated as CASSTRDNYGYTF.